This T cell receptor (beta chain) originates from a study of T cells in Graves' hyperthyroidism and ophthalmopathy. General study points: Blood also showed most of the thyroid clonotypes that were expanded above 0.001. The model identified upcoming ophthalmopathy a median approximately six months ahead of onset.

Exclusion of a patient resulted from uncontrolled infection, other autoimmune disease, pregnancy or lactation. Every diagnosis used clinical symptoms, serum thyroxine and TRAb, thyroid ultrasound and orbital computed tomography. This clonotype came up once. Its antigen is as yet unknown. Amplified TCR beta CDR3 regions derived from RNA transcripts. An initial round of RT-PCR targeting the TCR CDR3 relied on the HTBI primer set. TCRdb ran MiXCR on the multiplex PCR reads and lists one entry per CDR3 protein. This sample has a few hundred thousand distinct CDR3 sequences, with roughly 45% found just once. V was clipped by 1 base and J by 2 bases, with 8 bases between them. The germline V gene encodes CDR1 SGHTA and CDR2 FQGTGA. The CDR3 loop spans 14 amino acids.

Sequencing used peripheral blood or thyroid tissue (not recorded which). The clonotype comes from an adult woman with Graves' disease, either hyperthyroidism or ophthalmopathy (not recorded which). The rearrangement links TRBV7-3 to TRBJ2-5; D is unresolved. As DNA, the CDR3 is TGTGCCAGCAGCTTAATGGGCCTGCAAGAGACCCAGTACTTC. Translated: CASSLMGLQETQYF.